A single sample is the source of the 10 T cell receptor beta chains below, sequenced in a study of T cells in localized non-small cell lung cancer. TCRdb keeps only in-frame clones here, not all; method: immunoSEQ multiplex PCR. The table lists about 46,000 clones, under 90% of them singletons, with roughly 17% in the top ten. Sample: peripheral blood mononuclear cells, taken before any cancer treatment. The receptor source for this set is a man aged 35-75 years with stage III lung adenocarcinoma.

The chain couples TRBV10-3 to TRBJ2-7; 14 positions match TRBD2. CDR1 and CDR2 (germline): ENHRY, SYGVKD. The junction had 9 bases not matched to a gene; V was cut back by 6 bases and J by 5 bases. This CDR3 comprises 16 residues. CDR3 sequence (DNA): TGTGCCATCAGCAAAGGGACTAGCGGGGGTGAGCACGAGCAGTACTTC. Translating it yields CAISKGTSGGEHEQYF.

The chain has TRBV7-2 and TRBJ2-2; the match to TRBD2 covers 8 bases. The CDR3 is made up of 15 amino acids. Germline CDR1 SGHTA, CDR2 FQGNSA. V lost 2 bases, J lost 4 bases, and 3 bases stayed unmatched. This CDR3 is CASSLLAGSTGELFF. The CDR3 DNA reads TGTGCCAGCAGCTTATTAGCGGGGAGCACCGGGGAGCTGTTTTTT.

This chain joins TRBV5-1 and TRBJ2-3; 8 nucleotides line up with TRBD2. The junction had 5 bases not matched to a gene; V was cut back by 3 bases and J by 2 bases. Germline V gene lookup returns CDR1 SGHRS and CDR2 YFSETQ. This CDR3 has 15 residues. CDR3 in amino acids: CASSSGGGYTDTQYF. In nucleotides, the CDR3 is TGCGCCAGCAGCTCGGGCGGGGGGTACACAGATACGCAGTATTTT.

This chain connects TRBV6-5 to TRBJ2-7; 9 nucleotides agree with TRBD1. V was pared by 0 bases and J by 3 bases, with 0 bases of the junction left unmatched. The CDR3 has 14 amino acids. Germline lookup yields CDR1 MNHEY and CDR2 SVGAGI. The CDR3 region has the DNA TGTGCCAGCAGTTACTCGGGACAGGGCTACGAGCAGTACTTC. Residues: CASSYSGQGYEQYF.

CDR3 bases: TGTGCCAGCAGTCCAGGGGGGAGTTATGGCTACACCTTC. Translation gives CASSPGGSYGYTF. This chain connects TRBV27 to TRBJ1-2; 7 bases fit TRBD1. V trimming: 5 bases; J trimming: 5 bases; junction bases outside the gene matches: 5. Germline assignment: CDR1 MNHEY and CDR2 SMNVEV (reference sequence). This CDR3 spans 13 amino acids.

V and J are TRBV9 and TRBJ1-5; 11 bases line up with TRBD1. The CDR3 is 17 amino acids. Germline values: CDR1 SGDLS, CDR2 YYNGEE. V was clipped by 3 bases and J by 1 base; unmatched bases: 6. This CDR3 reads CASSGGTGGSSNQPQHF. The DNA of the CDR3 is TGTGCCAGCAGCGGCGGGACAGGGGGTTCCAGCAATCAGCCCCAGCATTTT.

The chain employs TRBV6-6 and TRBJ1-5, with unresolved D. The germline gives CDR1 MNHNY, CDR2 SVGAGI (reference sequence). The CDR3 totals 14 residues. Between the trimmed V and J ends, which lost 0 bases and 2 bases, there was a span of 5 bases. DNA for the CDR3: TGTGCCAGCAGTTACTCCCGGGGCAATCAGCCCCAGCATTTT. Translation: CASSYSRGNQPQHF.

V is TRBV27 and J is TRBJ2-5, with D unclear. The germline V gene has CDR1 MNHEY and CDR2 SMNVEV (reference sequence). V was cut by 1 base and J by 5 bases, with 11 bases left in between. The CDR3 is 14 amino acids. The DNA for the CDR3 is TGTGCCAGCAGTTTATTTTCGGCTCGGGAGACCCAGTACTTC. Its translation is CASSLFSARETQYF.

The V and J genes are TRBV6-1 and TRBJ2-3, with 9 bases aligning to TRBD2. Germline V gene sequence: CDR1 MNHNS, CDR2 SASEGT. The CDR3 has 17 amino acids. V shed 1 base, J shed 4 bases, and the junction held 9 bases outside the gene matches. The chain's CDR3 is CASSEDYIAGVSDTQYF. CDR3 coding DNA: TGTGCCAGCAGTGAAGATTATATAGCGGGGGTTTCAGATACGCAGTATTTT.

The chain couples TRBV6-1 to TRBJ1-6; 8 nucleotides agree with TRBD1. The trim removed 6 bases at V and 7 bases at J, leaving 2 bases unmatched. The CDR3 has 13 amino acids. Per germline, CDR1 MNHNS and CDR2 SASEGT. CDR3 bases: TGTGCCAGCAGGCGGACAGGGAATTCACCCCTCCACTTT. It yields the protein CASRRTGNSPLHF.